Listed below are T cell receptor beta chains from one sample, sequenced in a study of blood T cell repertoires in COVID-19. The assay was immunoSEQ multiplex PCR, and TCRdb's table has in-frame clones only and misses some. The table has 150,000 to 190,000 clones, around 80% seen once. Sequencing was carried out using PBMCs or T cells enriched from blood (not recorded which). These receptors originate from a man between 45 and 60 years old who had recovered from COVID-19. Each CDR3 is given with its conserved first and last residue. A D gene is named only where the DNA matches it firmly. Size tells how often a clone was seen (once, few, many) or the class of an expanded clone, and some rows leave it out.

D	V	size	J	CDR3	DNA
-	TRBV3-1/TRBV3-2	-	TRBJ1-2	CASSQSGKGRGNYGYTF	TGTGCCAGCAGCCAATCGGGCAAAGGACGGGGAAACTATGGCTACACCTTC
-	TRBV7-9	-	TRBJ2-7	CASSSLDSDEQYF	TGTGCCAGCAGCTCTCTAGACAGCGACGAGCAGTACTTC
-	TRBV9	-	TRBJ1-1	CASSPRGSENTEAFF	TGTGCCAGCAGCCCACGAGGATCGGAGAACACTGAAGCTTTCTTT
TRBD2	TRBV5-1	-	TRBJ2-3	CASSGSGGAGDTQYF	TGCGCCAGCAGCGGTAGCGGGGGGGCTGGAGATACGCAGTATTTT
TRBD1	TRBV19	-	TRBJ2-2	CASRGTGGFGELFF	TGTGCCAGTAGAGGGACAGGGGGCTTCGGGGAGCTGTTTTTT
-	TRBV12-3/TRBV12-4	few	TRBJ1-1	CAINQLRGTEAFF	TGTGCCATCAACCAGTTGCGGGGGACTGAAGCTTTCTTT
TRBD2	TRBV11-2	few	TRBJ2-2	CASSPPAGGSRTGELFF	TGTGCCAGCAGCCCTCCCGCGGGGGGGAGTCGGACCGGGGAGCTGTTTTTT
-	TRBV4-1	once	TRBJ1-2	CASSQDFYGYTF	TGCGCCAGCAGCCAAGACTTCTATGGCTACACCTTC
-	TRBV5-4	-	TRBJ2-7	CASSLDSLEQYF	TGTGCCAGCAGCTTGGACAGCCTGGAGCAGTACTTC
TRBD2	TRBV7-6	-	TRBJ2-2	CASSSRPLSGGHGGELFF	TGTGCCAGCAGCTCCCGACCCCTTAGCGGGGGTCATGGCGGGGAGCTGTTTTTT
TRBD2	TRBV19	-	TRBJ2-7	CASYSGPPVYEQYF	TGTGCCTCTTATAGCGGGCCGCCAGTCTACGAGCAGTACTTC
TRBD1	TRBV27	-	TRBJ2-6	CASSRTGSNSGANVLTF	TGTGCCAGCAGCCGGACAGGGTCGAACTCTGGGGCCAACGTCCTGACTTTC
TRBD2	TRBV3-1/TRBV3-2	-	TRBJ2-2	CASSQATGTSGGELFF	TGTGCCAGCAGCCAAGCGACGGGGACTAGCGGCGGGGAGCTGTTTTTT
-	TRBV3-1/TRBV3-2	-	TRBJ1-3	CASSHLLGQSGNTIYF	TGTGCCAGCAGCCACCTACTAGGTCAGTCTGGAAACACCATATATTTT
TRBD1	TRBV18	-	TRBJ2-7	CASSFDRDSSYEQYF	TGTGCCAGCTCATTCGACCGGGACAGCTCCTACGAGCAGTACTTC
-	TRBV7-2	-	TRBJ1-6	CATALDSSYNSPLHF	TGTGCCACCGCCTTGGACAGCTCCTATAATTCACCCCTCCACTTT
-	TRBV4-1	-	TRBJ2-7	CASSQVTGIPYEQYF	TGCGCCAGCAGCCAAGTAACGGGAATACCCTACGAGCAGTACTTC
TRBD2	TRBV5-1	-	TRBJ2-1	CASSPPVVAGVGSLFF	TGCGCCAGCAGCCCCCCGGTAGTAGCGGGGGTTGGGAGTTTGTTCTTC
TRBD1	TRBV4-1	-	TRBJ1-2	CASSQETGGKGGYTF	TGCGCCAGCAGCCAAGAAACAGGGGGGAAGGGTGGCTACACCTTC
-	TRBV7-3	-	TRBJ1-1	CASSLDMNTEAFF	TGTGCCAGCAGTCTCGACATGAACACTGAAGCTTTCTTT
-	TRBV7-9	-	TRBJ2-3	CASSLVGGPDTQYF	TGTGCCAGCAGCTTAGTCGGAGGGCCAGATACGCAGTATTTT
TRBD1	TRBV9	-	TRBJ1-3	CASSQGGVSGNTIYF	TGTGCCAGTTCTCAAGGGGGCGTCTCTGGAAACACCATATATTTT
-	TRBV3-1/TRBV3-2	-	TRBJ1-1	CASSPRDSPNTEAFF	TGTGCCAGCAGCCCCCGGGACTCCCCGAACACTGAAGCTTTCTTT
-	TRBV4-3	few	TRBJ2-7	CASSQDPGTLYEQYF	TGCGCCAGCAGCCAAGATCCCGGGACACTCTACGAGCAGTACTTC
-	TRBV2	-	TRBJ1-6	CASSYGVNSPLHF	TGTGCCAGCAGCTACGGGGTGAATTCACCCCTCCACTTT
-	TRBV4-2	-	TRBJ1-6	CASSQDLQTNSPLHF	TGTGCCAGCAGCCAAGATCTACAGACTAATTCACCCCTCCACTTT
TRBD1	TRBV11-3	-	TRBJ1-6	CASSPTGGSSPLHF	TGTGCCAGCAGCCCTACAGGGGGAAGTTCACCCCTCCACTTT
-	TRBV3-1/TRBV3-2	-	TRBJ1-6	CASSQGQGRHSPLHF	TGTGCCAGCAGCCAAGGGCAGGGGAGACATTCACCCCTCCACTTT
-	TRBV11-3	-	TRBJ1-4	CASSLDGRDNEKLFF	TGTGCCAGCAGCTTAGATGGCAGGGATAATGAAAAACTGTTTTTT
-	TRBV15	-	TRBJ1-1	CATSRGGVNTEAFF	TGTGCCACCAGCAGAGGCGGGGTGAACACTGAAGCTTTCTTT
TRBD1	TRBV5-5	once	TRBJ1-1	CASSQNPGQVNTEAFF	TGTGCCAGCAGCCAAAACCCGGGACAGGTGAACACTGAAGCTTTCTTT
TRBD1	TRBV5-1	-	TRBJ2-7	CASSEQGYYEQYF	TGCGCCAGCAGTGAACAGGGGTACTACGAGCAGTACTTC
TRBD2	TRBV4-1	-	TRBJ2-3	CASSQGPSGGRTDTQYF	TGCGCCAGCAGCCAAGGACCGAGCGGGGGGCGCACAGATACGCAGTATTTT
TRBD2	TRBV3-1/TRBV3-2	-	TRBJ2-7	CASSQYSGVSYEQYF	TGTGCCAGCAGCCAATACAGCGGGGTCTCCTACGAGCAGTACTTC